This T cell receptor beta chain comes out of a study of blood T cell repertoires in COVID-19. Study as a whole: Donors in the United States, Italy and Spain gave samples during acute or convalescent COVID-19. From T cells, B-cell-depleted T cells, or PBMCs came the material, which was cDNA or gDNA.

Deletions cut 7 bases from V and 4 bases from J, with 13 bases between. Germline values: CDR1 SNHLY, CDR2 FYNNEI. The CDR3 covers 13 residues. Methods used by the authors: For nucleated cells, counts were estimated from reference gene primer amplification. Some clones are missing from TCRdb's copy, which holds only in-frame ones; the method was immunoSEQ multiplex PCR. The D gene and trimming were derived from the DNA, and the V and J assignments and clone size from that table. The data show roughly 190,000 clones, about four fifths seen once. The chain uses TRBV2 and TRBJ1-2, with D perhaps matching TRBD1 (5 bases). The TCR sequence derives from a man aged 55-75 years with acute or convalescent COVID-19. The sequenced sample consisted of peripheral blood. The CDR3 region has the DNA TGTGCCAGCATGTTCAGGGCGGCCTATGGCTACACCTTC. Amino acids: CASMFRAAYGYTF. The entire variable domain, with the rest obtained from reference TRBV2 and TRBJ1-2, is as follows: EPEVTQTPSHQVTQMGQEVILRCVPISNHLYFYWYRQILGQKVEFLVSFYNNEISEKSEIFDDQFSVERPDGSNFTLKIRSTKLEDSAMYFCASMFRAAYGYTFGSGTRLTVV.